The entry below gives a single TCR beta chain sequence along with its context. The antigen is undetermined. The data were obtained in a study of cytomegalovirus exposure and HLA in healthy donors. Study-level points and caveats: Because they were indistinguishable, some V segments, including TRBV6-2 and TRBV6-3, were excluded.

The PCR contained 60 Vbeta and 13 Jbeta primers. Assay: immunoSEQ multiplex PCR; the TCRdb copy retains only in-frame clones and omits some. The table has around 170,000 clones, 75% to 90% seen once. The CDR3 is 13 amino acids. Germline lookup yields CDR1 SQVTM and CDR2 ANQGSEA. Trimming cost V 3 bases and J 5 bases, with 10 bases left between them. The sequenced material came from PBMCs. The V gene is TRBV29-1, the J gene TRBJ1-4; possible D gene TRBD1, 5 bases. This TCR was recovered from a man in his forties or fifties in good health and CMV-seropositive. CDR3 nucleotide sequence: TGCAGCGTTGATTGGACAATAAATGAAAAACTGTTTTTT. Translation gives CSVDWTINEKLFF.